Shown below are 8 T cell receptor beta chains from a single sample sequenced in a study of T cells after yellow fever vaccination. Via MiXCR, TCRdb re-called the 5' RACE reads, giving one row per CDR3 protein. The sample includes about 220,000 distinct CDR3 sequences, roughly 3% seen only once; the top ten take approximately 3.5%. The material sequenced was CD4+ T cells sorted from PBMCs, taken 10 days after the yellow fever booster vaccination. The receptors here all came from a man younger than 35 who received the YFV17D yellow fever vaccine.

This clonotype was observed a handful of times. The V and J genes are TRBV15 and TRBJ1-2; TRBD1 might be the D (5 bases). The ends were cut back, 5 bases at V and 0 bases at J, with 16 bases in the middle. Germline-derived CDR1 and CDR2 are LNHNV and YYDKDF (reference sequence). The CDR3 is made up of 16 amino acids. Written as DNA, the CDR3 is TGTGCCACCAGCCCCAGAACAGGCCCCGCTAACTATGGCTACACCTTC. It specifies CATSPRTGPANYGYTF.

The CDR3 reads CASSPSGTGGQPQHF. The CDR3 coding sequence is TGTGCCAGCAGTCCCTCAGGGACAGGGGGCCAGCCCCAGCATTTT. The V call is TRBV6-2 or TRBV6-3, the J call TRBJ1-5; 12 nucleotides line up with TRBD1. This CDR3 is 15 amino acids long. CDR1 and CDR2 (germline): MNHEY, SVGEGT. J gave up 7 bases and V 5 bases, and 6 bases lay outside the gene matches.

The sample holds many counts of this clonotype. The chain joins TRBV6-1 to TRBJ2-7; 11 bases line up with TRBD1. This CDR3 has 13 residues. Germline V gene lookup returns CDR1 MNHNS and CDR2 SASEGT. The J segment lost 5 bases and the V segment lost 8 bases, leaving 5 bases of the junction unmatched. CDR3 nucleotide sequence: TGTGCCAGCCGGGACAGGGGGGTCCACGAGCAGTACTTC. Its translation is CASRDRGVHEQYF.

The chain combines TRBV2 with TRBJ2-3; 7 bases align to TRBD2. CDR3 length: 13 residues. The J segment lost 4 bases and the V segment lost 8 bases, leaving 6 bases of the junction unmatched. The germline V gene encodes CDR1 SNHLY and CDR2 FYNNEI. This CDR3 is CASGAGRADTQYF. The CDR3 nucleotides are TGTGCCAGCGGGGCAGGGAGGGCAGATACGCAGTATTTT. Based on the CDR3 plus reference TRBV2 and TRBJ2-3, the full variable domain is EPEVTQTPSHQVTQMGQEVILRCVPISNHLYFYWYRQILGQKVEFLVSFYNNEISEKSEIFDDQFSVERPDGSNFTLKIRSTKLEDSAMYFCASGAGRADTQYFGPGTRLTVL.

The chain uses TRBV7-2 and TRBJ2-5, with unresolved D. CDR3 length: 14 amino acids. Germline assignment: CDR1 SGHTA and CDR2 FQGNSA. V was shortened by 1 base and J by 1 base, with 7 bases between the two germline ends. The CDR3 spells CASSLGPIQETQYF. The CDR3 DNA is TGTGCCAGCAGCTTAGGACCGATCCAAGAGACCCAGTACTTC.

This clonotype was found many times. The V call is TRBV5-1, the J call TRBJ2-1, with D perhaps assigned TRBD1 or TRBD2 (5 bases each). The CDR3 contains 13 residues. Trimming pared 2 bases from V and 12 bases from J, leaving 15 bases between. The V gene's germline CDR1 is SGHRS and CDR2 YFSETQ. The CDR3 coding sequence is TGCGCCAGCAGCTTCCAGGACGGGGACGTGCAGTTCTTC. Translating it yields CASSFQDGDVQFF.

This clonotype was recorded a few times. The J gene is TRBJ2-3, the V gene TRBV10-3; maybe TRBD2 (6 bases). Per germline, CDR1 ENHRY and CDR2 SYGVKD. The ends were cut back, 6 bases at V and 4 bases at J, with 11 bases in the middle. This CDR3 has 13 amino acids. CDR3 residues: CAIRELAADTQYF. The CDR3 coding sequence is TGTGCCATCAGGGAACTAGCCGCAGATACGCAGTATTTT.

This clonotype was picked up many times. The chain carries TRBV24-1 and TRBJ2-3; D might be TRBD2 (5 bases). The V end lost 5 bases, the J end lost 4 bases, and 12 bases lay between the germline ends. This CDR3 is built from 14 residues. The germline CDR1 and CDR2 sequences are KGHDR and SFDVKD. The DNA of the CDR3 is TGTGCCACCAGTGCGGACTGGTTCGCAGATACGCAGTATTTT. The encoded protein is CATSADWFADTQYF.